This T cell receptor (beta chain) was sequenced for a study of metastatic and nonmetastatic thyroid tumors. Every patient underwent thyroid surgery untreated. TCRdb re-clonotyped the PCR reads via MiXCR. The profile shows about 49,000 clones, approximately 22% of them singletons. V was shortened by 5 bases and J by 8 bases, with 21 bases between the two germline ends. The germline V gene encodes CDR1 SGHVS and CDR2 FNYEAQ. The CDR3 runs 16 residues. This TCR was recovered from a female donor with papillary thyroid cancer or a benign thyroid nodule (not recorded which). Some clones in this sample may be carry-over from other donors' samples. This sequence joins TRBV7-6 and TRBJ1-4, with D possibly TRBD1 on 6 matching bases. Material: blood. The CDR3 sequence: CASSTPGGALGEKLFF. The CDR3 DNA reads as TGTGCCAGCAGCACCCCCGGGGGGGCCTTAGGGGAAAAACTGTTTTTT.